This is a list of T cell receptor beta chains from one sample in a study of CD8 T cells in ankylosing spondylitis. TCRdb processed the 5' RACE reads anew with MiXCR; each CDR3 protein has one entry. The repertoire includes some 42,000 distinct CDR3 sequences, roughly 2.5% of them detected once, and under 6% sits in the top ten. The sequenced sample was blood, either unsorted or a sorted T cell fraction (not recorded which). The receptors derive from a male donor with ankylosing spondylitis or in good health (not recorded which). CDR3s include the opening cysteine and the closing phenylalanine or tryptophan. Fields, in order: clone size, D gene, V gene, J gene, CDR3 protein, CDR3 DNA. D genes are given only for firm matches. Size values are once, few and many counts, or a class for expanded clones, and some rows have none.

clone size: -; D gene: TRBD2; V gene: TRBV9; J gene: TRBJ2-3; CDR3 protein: CASSPLPAGADTQYF; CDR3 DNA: TGTGCCAGCAGCCCACTCCCCGCGGGAGCTGATACGCAGTATTTT
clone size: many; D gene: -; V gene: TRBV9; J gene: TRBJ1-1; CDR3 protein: CASSISLLGEAFF; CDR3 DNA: TGTGCCAGCAGCATATCACTGTTAGGTGAAGCTTTCTTT
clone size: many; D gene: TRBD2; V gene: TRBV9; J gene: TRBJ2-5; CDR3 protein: CASSTGLAPFGETQYF; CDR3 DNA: TGTGCCAGCAGCACGGGACTAGCACCCTTCGGGGAGACCCAGTACTTC
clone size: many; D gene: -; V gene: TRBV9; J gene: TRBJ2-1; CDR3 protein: CASSPGTFSVGQFF; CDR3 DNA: TGTGCCAGCAGCCCAGGGACCTTCTCGGTAGGGCAGTTCTTC
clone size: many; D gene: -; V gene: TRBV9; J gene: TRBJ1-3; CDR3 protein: CASSRAGNTIYF; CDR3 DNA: TGTGCCAGCAGCAGGGCTGGAAACACCATATATTTT
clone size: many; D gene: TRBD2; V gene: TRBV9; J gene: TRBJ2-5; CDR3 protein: CASSASGRDGQTQYF; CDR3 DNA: TGTGCCAGCAGCGCTAGCGGGAGGGACGGGCAGACCCAGTACTTC
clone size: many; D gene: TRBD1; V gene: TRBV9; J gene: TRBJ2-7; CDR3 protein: CASSVGQGASGEQYF; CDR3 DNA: TGTGCCAGCAGCGTCGGACAGGGGGCGTCGGGCGAGCAGTACTTC
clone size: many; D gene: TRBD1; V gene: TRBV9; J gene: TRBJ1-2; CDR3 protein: CASSPQGGQGYGYTF; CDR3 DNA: TGTGCCAGCAGCCCGCAGGGGGGACAGGGATATGGCTACACCTTC
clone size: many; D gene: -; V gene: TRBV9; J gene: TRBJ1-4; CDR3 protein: CASSVERSNEKLFF; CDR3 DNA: TGTGCCAGCAGCGTAGAGAGGTCTAATGAAAAACTGTTTTTT
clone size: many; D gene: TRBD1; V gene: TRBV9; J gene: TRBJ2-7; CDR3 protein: CASSPPGQGVGEQYF; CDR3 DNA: TGTGCCAGCAGCCCACCGGGACAGGGGGTAGGGGAGCAGTACTTC
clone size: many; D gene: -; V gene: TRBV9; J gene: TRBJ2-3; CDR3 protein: CASSVAQYTDTQYF; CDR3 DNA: TGTGCCAGCAGCGTAGCCCAGTACACAGATACGCAGTATTTT
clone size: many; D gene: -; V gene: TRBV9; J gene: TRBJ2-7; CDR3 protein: CASSATGTDTYEQYF; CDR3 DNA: TGTGCCAGCAGCGCGACCGGGACGGACACCTACGAGCAGTACTTC
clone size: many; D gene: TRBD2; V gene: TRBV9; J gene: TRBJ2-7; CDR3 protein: CASSARPSGDYEQYF; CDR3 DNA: TGTGCCAGCAGCGCAAGACCTAGCGGAGATTACGAGCAGTACTTC
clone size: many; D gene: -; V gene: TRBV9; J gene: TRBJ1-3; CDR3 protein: CASSPRFSGNTIYF; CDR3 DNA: TGTGCCAGCAGCCCTCGGTTTTCTGGAAACACCATATATTTT
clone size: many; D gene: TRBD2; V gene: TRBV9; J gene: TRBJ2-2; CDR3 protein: CASSAGTSANTGELFF; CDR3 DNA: TGTGCCAGCAGCGCGGGGACTAGCGCGAACACCGGGGAGCTGTTTTTT
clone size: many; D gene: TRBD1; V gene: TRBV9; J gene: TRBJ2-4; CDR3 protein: CASSATGARLTDKNIQYF; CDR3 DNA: TGTGCCAGCAGCGCGACAGGGGCCCGACTGACCGACAAAAACATTCAGTACTTC
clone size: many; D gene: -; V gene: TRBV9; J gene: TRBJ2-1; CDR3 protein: CASSGGPSSYNEQFF; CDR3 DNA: TGTGCCAGCAGCGGGGGGCCGAGCTCCTACAATGAGCAGTTCTTC
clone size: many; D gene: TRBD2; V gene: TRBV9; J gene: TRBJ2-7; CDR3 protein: CASSAELASNSYEQYF; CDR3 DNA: TGTGCCAGCAGCGCCGAACTAGCGTCCAACTCCTACGAGCAGTACTTC
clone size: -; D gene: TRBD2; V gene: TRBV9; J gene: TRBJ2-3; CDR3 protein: CASASGGPPDTQYF; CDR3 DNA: TGTGCCAGCGCCTCGGGAGGTCCGCCAGATACGCAGTATTTT
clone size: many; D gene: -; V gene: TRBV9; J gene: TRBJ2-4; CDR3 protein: CASSVDNKNIQYF; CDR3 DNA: TGTGCCAGCAGCGTCGACAATAAAAACATTCAGTACTTC
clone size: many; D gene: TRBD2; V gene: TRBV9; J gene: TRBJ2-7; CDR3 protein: CASSPRRGSGRITQEQYF; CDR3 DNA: TGTGCCAGCAGCCCCCGAAGGGGTAGCGGGAGAATAACGCAGGAGCAGTACTTC